This T cell receptor beta chain was captured by sequencing in a study of blood T cell repertoires in COVID-19. Overall study: Sources were T cells, B-cell-depleted T cells, or PBMCs; the material itself was cDNA or gDNA.

Germline CDR1 reads SGHTA; CDR2 reads FQGNSA. The CDR3 has 15 residues. Trimming took off 0 bases at V and 8 bases at J, with 13 bases between the two ends. Some clones are missing from TCRdb's copy, which holds only in-frame ones; the method was immunoSEQ multiplex PCR. The sample gives some 320,000 clones, around 88% of which show up once; about 7% is in the top ten. Sequencing was carried out using peripheral blood. The clonotype originates from a woman in her twenties or thirties who had recovered from COVID-19. The V call is TRBV7-2, the J call TRBJ1-4, with D tentatively TRBD1 (5 bases). The CDR3 DNA sequence: TGTGCCAGCAGCTTAGCGGGGGAGGGGTGGGAAAAACTGTTTTTT. This translates into CASSLAGEGWEKLFF.